These 23 T cell receptor beta chains share one sample of origin, sequenced in a study of response to subunit inactivated influenza vaccine. TCRdb processed the RT-PCR reads anew with MiXCR; each CDR3 protein has one entry. This table has approximately 680,000 distinct CDR3 sequences, approximately 14% appearing once. The sequencing here drew on PBMCs from blood, taken approximately 12 days after vaccination. The receptors derive from a man over 45 who received an inactivated influenza vaccine.

The chain links TRBV6-2 or TRBV6-3 to TRBJ2-1, with 7 bases that match TRBD2. Germline-derived CDR1 and CDR2 are MNHEY and SVGEGT. With 6 bases clipped from V and 4 bases from J, the junction kept 9 bases outside the gene matches. This CDR3 contains 15 residues. The CDR3 region is CASSPWASGYNEQFF. The CDR3 coding sequence is TGTGCCAGCAGCCCCTGGGCTAGCGGTTACAATGAGCAGTTCTTC.

This rearrangement joins TRBV30 to TRBJ2-1; perhaps TRBD2 as D (6 bases). This CDR3 is 17 amino acids long. The germline V gene encodes CDR1 GTSNPN and CDR2 SVGIG (reference sequence). Between the trimmed V and J ends, which lost 3 bases and 2 bases, there was a span of 20 bases. The CDR3 sequence: CAWSGPEGGLTYNEQFF. DNA of the CDR3: TGTGCCTGGAGCGGGCCGGAGGGCGGGCTGACCTACAATGAGCAGTTCTTC.

The V gene is TRBV20-1, the J gene TRBJ2-5, with D tentatively TRBD1 or TRBD2 (5 bases each). The germline V and J ends were trimmed by 5 bases and 1 base, with 14 bases remaining between them. This CDR3 region has 14 residues. The germline V gene has CDR1 DFQATT and CDR2 SNEGSKA (reference sequence). The CDR3 nucleotides are TGCAGTGCTTTACGTTTCGGGGCCCAAGAGACCCAGTACTTC. It yields the protein CSALRFGAQETQYF.

This clonotype was counted at least ten times. The CDR3: CASSYSAVAGELFF. CDR3 DNA: TGTGCCAGCAGTTACTCGGCTGTGGCCGGGGAGCTGTTTTTT. The chain combines TRBV6-5 with TRBJ2-2; D unclear. Germline V lookup: CDR1 MNHEY, CDR2 SVGAGI. V lost 0 bases to trimming and J lost 6 bases, with 8 bases between them. The CDR3 loop spans 14 amino acids.

J is TRBJ1-2 and V is TRBV20-1; TRBD1 matches 7 bases. The CDR3 has 14 residues. From germline, CDR1 is DFQATT and CDR2 SNEGSKA (reference sequence). The V segment lost 6 bases and the J segment 1 base; nucleotides outside the gene matches: 8. The CDR3 nucleotides read TGCAGTGCCCCCCGACAGGGAGGTAACTATGGCTACACCTTC. This codes for CSAPRQGGNYGYTF.

This clonotype was counted ten times or more. The chain links TRBV4-1 to TRBJ1-4; D not certain. V gave up 0 bases and J gave up 4 bases, with 0 bases separating them. Germline CDR1 MGHRA, CDR2 YSYEKL. The CDR3 covers 12 residues. The CDR3 is CASSQDNEKLFF. In DNA, the CDR3 is TGCGCCAGCAGCCAAGATAATGAAAAACTGTTTTTT.

This clonotype came up a few times. For the CDR3, the DNA is TGCGCCAGCAGCTTGGTGGGACAGGGGAACAATGAGCAGTTCTTC. It specifies CASSLVGQGNNEQFF. V gene TRBV5-1 combines with J gene TRBJ2-1; 10 nucleotides line up with TRBD1. With V trimmed by 0 bases and J by 5 bases, 2 bases remained unmatched. Germline CDR1 reads SGHRS; CDR2 reads YFSETQ. This CDR3 contains 15 residues.

This sequence joins TRBV4-2 and TRBJ2-2; D ambiguous. The CDR3 totals 14 residues. Germline-derived CDR1 and CDR2 are LGHNA and YNFKEQ. Trimming shortened V by 2 bases and J by 3 bases, and 7 bases separated the two germline ends. DNA for the CDR3: TGTGCCAGCAGCCAACCTATACACACCGGGGAGCTGTTTTTT. The encoded protein is CASSQPIHTGELFF.

This chain connects TRBV6-2 or TRBV6-3 to TRBJ1-2; weak D call: TRBD1 (5 bases). Germline V gene lookup returns CDR1 MNHEY and CDR2 SVGEGT. CDR3 length: 15 amino acids. V was shortened by 4 bases and J by 8 bases, with 20 bases between the two germline ends. CDR3 nucleotides: TGTGCCAGCAGTTCAGGGCCACTTACGAATCAAGGCTACACCTTC. This sequence encodes CASSSGPLTNQGYTF.

This clonotype turned up a few times. V is TRBV12-3 or TRBV12-4 and J is TRBJ2-1; TRBD2 agrees at 12 bases. With 7 bases clipped from V and 8 bases from J, the junction kept 6 bases outside the gene matches. There are 14 residues in the CDR3. CDR3 nucleotide sequence: TGTGCCAGCACCCCTAGCGGGGGGGCCTATGAGCAGTTCTTC. Amino acid sequence: CASTPSGGAYEQFF.

This chain links TRBV5-1 with TRBJ2-3, with 15 positions matching TRBD2. The germline gives CDR1 SGHRS, CDR2 YFSETQ. CDR3 length: 15 residues. The J segment lost 8 bases and the V segment lost 4 bases, leaving 5 bases of the junction unmatched. The CDR3 DNA reads TGCGCCAGCAGCGACCCGGGACTAGCGGGAGGTACGCAGTATTTT. Protein: CASSDPGLAGGTQYF.

The V call is TRBV4-2, the J call TRBJ2-1, with TRBD2 identical over 7 bases. V shed 0 bases and J 1 base; nucleotides not matched to a gene: 3. Germline V CDR1 and CDR2: LGHNA, YNFKEQ. The CDR3 runs 16 residues. The CDR3 sequence is CASSQESSGSYNEQFF. The CDR3 nucleotides read TGTGCCAGCAGCCAAGAATCTAGCGGTTCCTACAATGAGCAGTTCTTC.

This clonotype was found a few times. The rearrangement joins TRBV20-1 to TRBJ2-3; 10 bases are a match to TRBD1. Trimming cost V 5 bases and J 3 bases; bases outside gene matches: 5. The CDR3 spans 14 residues. Germline loops: CDR1 DFQATT, CDR2 SNEGSKA (reference sequence). CDR3 sequence (DNA): TGCAGTGCTTCGGGGGACAGGGGAACAGATACGCAGTATTTT. Its protein is CSASGDRGTDTQYF.

This clonotype has more than one count but fewer than ten. The rearrangement joins TRBV20-1 to TRBJ2-5; unclear D gene. From germline, CDR1 is DFQATT and CDR2 SNEGSKA (reference sequence). V was shortened by 6 bases and J by 5 bases, with 16 bases between the two germline ends. The CDR3 is 13 amino acids. CDR3 in DNA: TGCAGTGCCTCCCGAACTGCGAGGGAGACCCAGTACTTC. Translating gives CSASRTARETQYF.

The chain joins TRBV6-2 or TRBV6-3 to TRBJ2-2; maybe TRBD1 (5 bases). Trimming removed 0 bases from V and 5 bases from J, with 13 bases in between. Germline V gene lookup returns CDR1 MNHEY and CDR2 SVGEGT. The CDR3 loop spans 16 amino acids. CDR3 DNA sequence: TGTGCCAGCAGTTACTCTCTCTGGACAACGACCGGGGAGCTGTTTTTT. Encoded protein: CASSYSLWTTTGELFF.

The chain couples TRBV10-3 to TRBJ2-1; D is possibly TRBD1 (5 bases). CDR3 size: 14 residues. Germline CDR1 reads ENHRY; CDR2 reads SYGVKD. V was cut by 2 bases and J by 12 bases, with 17 bases left in between. The CDR3 DNA is TGTGCCATCAGTGAGATAGATACAGGTACTGCGCAGTTCTTC. This sequence encodes CAISEIDTGTAQFF.

This clonotype was seen a handful of times. The chain has TRBV27 and TRBJ1-1; D unresolved. Trimming left V 8 bases short and J 7 bases short, with 17 bases between. The germline V gene encodes CDR1 MNHEY and CDR2 SMNVEV (reference sequence). This CDR3 is built from 13 residues. CDR3 in DNA: TGTGCCAGCGCTACTGGACGGAAAATTGAAGCTTTCTTT. Translation gives CASATGRKIEAFF.

The J gene is TRBJ1-1, the V gene TRBV4-2; D gene uncertain. Germline V CDR1 and CDR2: LGHNA, YNFKEQ. The CDR3 contains 14 residues. Trimming took off 2 bases at V and 0 bases at J, with 7 bases between the two ends. The CDR3 sequence is CASSQSEMNTEAFF. CDR3 DNA sequence: TGTGCCAGCAGCCAATCCGAGATGAACACTGAAGCTTTCTTT.

In this sample, this clonotype turned up many times. The V gene is TRBV3-1, the J gene TRBJ2-7, with TRBD2 as a possible D gene (6 bases). This CDR3 is 15 amino acids long. Germline V CDR1 and CDR2: LGHDT, YNNKEL (reference sequence). Trimming left V 1 base short and J 2 bases short, with 12 bases between. CDR3 loop: CASSQVQGGAYEQYF. DNA of the CDR3: TGTGCCAGCAGCCAAGTCCAGGGAGGCGCCTACGAGCAGTACTTC.

This clonotype was seen at least ten times. This chain uses TRBV6-6 with TRBJ1-1; no definite D call. The CDR3 consists of 10 residues. CDR1 and CDR2 (germline): MNHNY, SVGAGI (reference sequence). V lost 7 bases and J 0 bases, leaving 0 bases between the germline ends. The CDR3 DNA follows: TGTGCCAGCATGAACACTGAAGCTTTCTTT. Translation: CASMNTEAFF.

This chain connects TRBV12-3 or TRBV12-4 to TRBJ2-7, with a weak D call TRBD2 (5 bases). The CDR3 spans 18 residues. Between the trimmed V and J ends, which lost 5 bases and 1 base, there was a span of 24 bases. The CDR3 DNA reads as TGTGCCAGCAGTCAGAGCGGAGGTGGCGCCCCAAGGTCCTACGAGCAGTACTTC. This codes for CASSQSGGGAPRSYEQYF.

This clonotype was seen once. The chain recombines TRBV5-1 with TRBJ2-4; no firm D call. Germline CDR1 reads SGHRS; CDR2 reads YFSETQ. Trimming removed 0 bases from V and 3 bases from J, with 7 bases in between. This CDR3 spans 14 amino acids. The DNA for the CDR3 is TGCGCCAGCAGCTTGGGGTCTGGCAAAAACATTCAGTACTTC. Translating gives CASSLGSGKNIQYF.

This chain uses TRBV7-8 with TRBJ2-3, with 7 nucleotides matching TRBD1. This CDR3 spans 17 amino acids. Germline values: CDR1 SGHVS, CDR2 FQNEAQ. Trimming removed 1 base from V and 5 bases from J; junction bases left unmatched: 12. The DNA for the CDR3 is TGTGCCAGCAGCTTAGTACCGACAGGGAGAATCGGAGATACGCAGTATTTT. It yields the protein CASSLVPTGRIGDTQYF.